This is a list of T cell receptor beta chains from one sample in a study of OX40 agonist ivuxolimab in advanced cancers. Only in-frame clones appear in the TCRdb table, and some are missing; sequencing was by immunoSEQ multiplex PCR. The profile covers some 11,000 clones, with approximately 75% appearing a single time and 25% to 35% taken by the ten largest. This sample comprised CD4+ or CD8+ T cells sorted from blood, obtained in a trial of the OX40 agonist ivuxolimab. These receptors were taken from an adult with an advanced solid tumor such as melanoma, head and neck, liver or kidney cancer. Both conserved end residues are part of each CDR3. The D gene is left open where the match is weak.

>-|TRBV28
CASSHKPPLAEQYF
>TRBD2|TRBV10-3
CAVGLDYNEQFF
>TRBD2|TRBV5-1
CASSYESVGLAGGLEQYF
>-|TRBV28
CASSFWQGLNTEAFF
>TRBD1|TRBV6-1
CASSEWTGGNTEAFF
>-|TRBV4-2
CASSPLLQGDRGYTF
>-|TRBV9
CASSLTGGGQETQYF
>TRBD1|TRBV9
CASSAPGQGPDTGELFF
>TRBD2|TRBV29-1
CSVEGLAESDPFRTDTQYF
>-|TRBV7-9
CATHGETYEQYF
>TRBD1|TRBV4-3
CASSQDRTGPYEQYF
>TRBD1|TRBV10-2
CASSETTGYYEQYF
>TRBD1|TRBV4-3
CASSHGTGASYEQYF
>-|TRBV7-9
CASSLGDYEQYF
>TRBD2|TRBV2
CASSAGGPLLAGELFF
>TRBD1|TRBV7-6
CASSSPGQLEQYF
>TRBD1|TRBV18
CASPGGMGEQFF
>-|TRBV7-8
CASSLSSYYNEQFF
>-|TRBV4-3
CASSQGTYTEAFF
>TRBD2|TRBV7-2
CASSLRTLAGGAPEQFF
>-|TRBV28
CASSPRHLNWVTGELLF
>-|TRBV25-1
CASSAGGVAAFF
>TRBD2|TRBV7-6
CASSSPAGGGTDTQYF
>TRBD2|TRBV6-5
CASSWGLAGLETQYF
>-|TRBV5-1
CASSLVSGAEAFF
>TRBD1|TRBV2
CASSWGQSNQPQHF
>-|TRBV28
CASRFDRTDNQPQHF
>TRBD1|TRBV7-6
CASSYGTGAYEQYF
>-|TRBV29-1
CSTTGTEIWNEQFF
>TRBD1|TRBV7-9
CASSFSSQGPSSNYGYTF
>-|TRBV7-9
CASMPGRPNEKLFF
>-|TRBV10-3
CAISYGYEQYF
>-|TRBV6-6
CASTPHTYQETQYF
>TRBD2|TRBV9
CASSPGGHDTQYF
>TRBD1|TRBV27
CASSIHRQGEKLFF
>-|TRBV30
CAWSMGQTGELFF